A single sample gave rise to the 17 T cell receptor beta chains below, sequenced in a study of OX40 agonist ivuxolimab in advanced cancers. Libraries were prepared by immunoSEQ multiplex PCR; TCRdb keeps only in-frame clonotypes and omits some of them. This table holds about 23,000 clones, 77% found once. The sample in question was CD4+ or CD8+ T cells sorted from blood, obtained in a trial of the OX40 agonist ivuxolimab. The source is an adult with an advanced solid tumor such as melanoma, head and neck, liver or kidney cancer.

V gene TRBV5-6 combines with J gene TRBJ2-1; 12 bases fit TRBD2. CDR1 and CDR2 from the germline V gene are SGHDT and YYEEEE. Trimming cost V 4 bases and J 5 bases; bases outside gene matches: 4. The CDR3 consists of 15 residues. Here the CDR3 reads CASSIPSGGDNEQFF. CDR3 nucleotides: TGTGCCAGCAGCATACCTAGCGGGGGGGACAATGAGCAGTTCTTC. The full variable domain, completed using reference TRBV5-6 and TRBJ2-1, is DAGVTQSPTHLIKTRGQQVTLRCSPKSGHDTVSWYQQALGQGPQFIFQYYEEEERQRGNFPDRFSGHQFPNYSSELNVNALLLGDSALYLCASSIPSGGDNEQFFGPGTRLTVL.

The chain uses TRBV19 and TRBJ2-3; 10 nucleotides agree with TRBD2. The V gene's germline CDR1 is LNHDA and CDR2 SQIVND (reference sequence). This CDR3 spans 16 amino acids. The junction had 15 bases not matched to a gene; V was cut back by 6 bases and J by 9 bases. In nucleotides, the CDR3 is TGTGCCAGTAGAGGTGGGCTAGCGGGGGCGGAGTCCACGCAGTATTTT. Protein sequence: CASRGGLAGAESTQYF.

This clone was found a few times. The rearrangement joins TRBV19 to TRBJ1-1; no definite D call. V dropped 6 bases and J dropped 8 bases, with 4 bases sitting between them. The CDR3 covers 9 residues. Germline V gene data show CDR1 as LNHDA and CDR2 as SQIVND (reference sequence). DNA for the CDR3: TGTGCCAGTAGCAAAGAAGCTTTCTTT. Translation: CASSKEAFF.

This clone was observed once. The chain joins TRBV7-2 to TRBJ2-7, with D tentatively TRBD2 (5 bases). The CDR3 is made up of 12 amino acids. Germline V gene sequence: CDR1 SGHTA, CDR2 FQGNSA. Trimming shortened V by 3 bases and J by 7 bases, and 10 bases separated the two germline ends. In DNA, the CDR3 is TGTGCCAGCAGCTTCGGGAACGGAGAGCAGTACTTC. Translating gives CASSFGNGEQYF.

This chain joins TRBV5-4 and TRBJ2-7, with 9 positions matching TRBD1. CDR1 is SGHNT and CDR2 is YYREEE in the germline V gene (reference sequence). The J segment lost 2 bases and the V segment lost 0 bases, leaving 6 bases of the junction unmatched. This CDR3 contains 16 residues. CDR3 sequence: CASSLDGGQGAYEQYF. CDR3 DNA sequence: TGTGCCAGCAGCTTGGATGGGGGACAGGGAGCCTACGAGCAGTACTTC. The full variable domain, with the rest looked up from reference TRBV5-4 and TRBJ2-7, is ETGVTQSPTHLIKTRGQQVTLRCSSQSGHNTVSWYQQALGQGPQFIFQYYREEENGRGNFPPRFSGLQFPNYSSELNVNALELDDSALYLCASSLDGGQGAYEQYFGPGTRLTVT.

This chain connects TRBV6-1 to TRBJ1-2, with 11 bases aligning to TRBD1. J gave up 4 bases and V 7 bases, and 5 bases lay outside the gene matches. CDR3 size: 14 residues. Germline V CDR1 and CDR2: MNHNS, SASEGT. The CDR3 region has the DNA TGTGCCAGCAAAGGGACAGGGGGGGTCTATGGCTACACCTTC. It specifies CASKGTGGVYGYTF.

The V and J genes are TRBV5-6 and TRBJ2-5; 7 bases agree with TRBD2. The V gene end was trimmed by 3 bases and the J gene end by 5 bases; junction bases not matched to a gene: 10. CDR1 and CDR2 (germline): SGHDT, YYEEEE. CDR3 length equals 15 residues. CDR3 amino acids: CASSSPGRGAETQYF. The CDR3 region has the DNA TGTGCCAGCAGCTCCCCAGGGAGGGGTGCGGAGACCCAGTACTTC.

The rearrangement joins TRBV5-1 to TRBJ1-1, with unresolved D. This CDR3 has 14 residues. The germline CDR1 and CDR2 sequences are SGHRS and YFSETQ. The V end was cut by 4 bases, the J end by 0 bases, with 10 bases between. CDR3 DNA: TGCGCCAGCAGCCAATTCTCACTGAACACTGAAGCTTTCTTT. Protein sequence: CASSQFSLNTEAFF.

CDR3 nucleotides: TGTGCCAGTAGAGCTGCTGGTTCGGCTGGCAATCAGCCCCAGCATTTT. This encodes CASRAAGSAGNQPQHF. This chain uses TRBV19 with TRBJ1-5; D not resolved. Germline loops: CDR1 LNHDA, CDR2 SQIVND (reference sequence). CDR3 size: 16 residues. V dropped 6 bases and J dropped 2 bases, with 17 bases sitting between them.

The chain employs TRBV5-4 and TRBJ2-6; D gene unclear. The CDR3 length is 18 residues. V gave up 0 bases and J gave up 0 bases, with 13 bases separating them. From germline, CDR1 is SGHNT and CDR2 YYREEE (reference sequence). The CDR3, as DNA: TGTGCCAGCAGCTTGGTCTCCAGGACCATCTCTGGGGCCAACGTCCTGACTTTC. This encodes CASSLVSRTISGANVLTF. The full variable domain, completed using reference TRBV5-4 and TRBJ2-6, is ETGVTQSPTHLIKTRGQQVTLRCSSQSGHNTVSWYQQALGQGPQFIFQYYREEENGRGNFPPRFSGLQFPNYSSELNVNALELDDSALYLCASSLVSRTISGANVLTFGAGSRLTVL.

The table lists this clone with a few counts. The J gene is TRBJ2-3, the V gene TRBV19; tentative D call: TRBD2 (6 bases). The germline gives CDR1 LNHDA, CDR2 SQIVND (reference sequence). This CDR3 region has 13 residues. V was cut by 6 bases and J by 2 bases, with 9 bases left in between. As DNA, the CDR3 is TGTGCCAGTAGAGGACTATCCACAGATACGCAGTATTTT. It encodes CASRGLSTDTQYF.

The CDR3 nucleotides are TGCGCCAGCAGCCAAGATTTCAGCGGGGAGCTGTTTTTT. Protein: CASSQDFSGELFF. The chain combines TRBV4-3 with TRBJ2-2; D gene uncertain. The CDR3 has 13 amino acids. The germline CDR1 and CDR2 sequences are LGHNA and YSLEER. V lost 0 bases and J lost 7, with 6 bases in between.

V is TRBV11-2 and J is TRBJ2-3; weak D call: TRBD1 (5 bases). CDR1 is SGHAT and CDR2 is FQNNGV in the germline V gene. V was pared by 0 bases and J by 6 bases, with 16 bases between. CDR3 size: 16 residues. The chain's CDR3 is CASSLEGWGSVDTQYF. The DNA of the CDR3 is TGTGCCAGCAGCTTAGAAGGGTGGGGCAGCGTCGATACGCAGTATTTT.

The V call is TRBV6-6, the J call TRBJ2-7; a weak D match, TRBD1 (6 bases). V was shortened by 0 bases and J by 1 base, with 13 bases between the two germline ends. The CDR3 length is 16 residues. Germline V gene data show CDR1 as MNHNY and CDR2 as SVGAGI (reference sequence). The CDR3 nucleotides are TGTGCCAGCAGTTACTCGAGCCAGGGGTTTTCCTACGAGCAGTACTTC. This translates into CASSYSSQGFSYEQYF.

This clone was seen once. The chain recombines TRBV12-5 with TRBJ2-1; a possible D gene is TRBD2 (6 bases). The CDR3 totals 12 residues. Germline V CDR1 and CDR2: LGHNT, FRNRAP. Trimming removed 9 bases from V and 6 bases from J, with 12 bases in between. The CDR3 nucleotides read TGTGCTAGCGGGAGCGGAATCAATGAGCAGTTCTTC. Residues: CASGSGINEQFF.

The chain employs TRBV5-1 and TRBJ2-5, with 9 bases matching TRBD1. The CDR3 is 14 amino acids. CDR1 is SGHRS, CDR2 YFSETQ, per germline. V lost 4 bases and J lost 5; bases outside the gene matches: 6. For the CDR3, the DNA is TGCGCCAGCAGCCCGGACAGGGGCCTGGAGACCCAGTACTTC. Translation gives CASSPDRGLETQYF.

V and J are TRBV30 and TRBJ2-5, with D possibly matching TRBD2 (5 bases). This CDR3 has 14 amino acids. V was cut by 3 bases and J by 2 bases, with 13 bases left in between. Per the germline V gene, CDR1 is GTSNPN and CDR2 is SVGIG (reference sequence). The CDR3 region is CAWSLGGWQETQYF. The CDR3 DNA follows: TGTGCCTGGAGCCTCGGAGGCTGGCAAGAGACCCAGTACTTC.